The 18 T cell receptor beta chains listed next were all sequenced from one sample in a study of T cells in Graves' hyperthyroidism and ophthalmopathy. Amplified TCR beta CDR3 regions came from RNA transcripts. First-round RT-PCR targeting the TCR CDR3 was performed with the HTBI primer set. TCRdb reprocessed the multiplex PCR reads with MiXCR, giving one entry per CDR3 protein. The sample consists of about 580,000 distinct CDR3 sequences, approximately 13% of them appearing once. Input material: blood. The receptor set was obtained from a woman in her thirties with Graves' hyperthyroidism that later progressed to Graves' ophthalmopathy.

As regards this clonotype: This may come from a read error, since a much larger clone is one base off. The rearrangement links TRBV11-2 to TRBJ1-2, with D possibly TRBD1 on 5 matching bases. CDR1 and CDR2 (germline): SGHAT, FQNNGV. The CDR3 length is 17 residues. The CDR3 DNA is TGTGCCAGCAGCTTAGGGGGGGGTCGGGGAACTAACTCTGGCTACACCTTC. Its protein product is CASSLGGGRGTNSGYTF.

Here the CDR3 reads CASSQVPLNYGYTF. For the CDR3, the DNA is TGCGCCAGCAGCCAAGTTCCATTAAACTATGGCTACACCTTC. The rearrangement links TRBV4-3 to TRBJ1-2; D gene uncertain. The CDR3 runs to 14 residues. The germline V and J ends were trimmed by 1 base and 2 bases, with 8 bases remaining between them. Germline V gene lookup returns CDR1 LGHNA and CDR2 YSLEER.

This clonotype occurred a few times. The genes are TRBV24-1 and TRBJ2-2, with 7 nucleotides matching TRBD1. This CDR3 contains 16 residues. Germline V gives CDR1 KGHDR, CDR2 SFDVKD. With 3 bases clipped from V and 1 base from J, the junction kept 4 bases outside the gene matches. CDR3 loop: CATSDLGGWNTGELFF. The CDR3 nucleotides are TGTGCCACCAGTGATCTAGGGGGCTGGAACACCGGGGAGCTGTTTTTT.

This clonotype was observed many times. The rearrangement uses TRBV27 and TRBJ2-3, with D possibly matching TRBD2 (5 bases). Looked up from germline, CDR1 is MNHEY and CDR2 is SMNVEV (reference sequence). Trimming removed 1 base at V and 2 bases at J, with 16 bases between. The CDR3 is 17 residues long. Here the CDR3 reads CASSLLGLARYTDTQYF. In DNA, the CDR3 is TGTGCCAGCAGTTTATTGGGCCTAGCCCGATACACAGATACGCAGTATTTT.

This clonotype was recorded at least ten times. The chain has TRBV3-1 and TRBJ1-1; possible D gene TRBD1, 5 bases. The CDR3 contains 13 residues. The germline V and J ends were trimmed by 0 bases and 6 bases, with 8 bases remaining between them. Germline lookup yields CDR1 LGHDT and CDR2 YNNKEL (reference sequence). CDR3 residues: CASSQETEPEAFF. DNA of the CDR3: TGTGCCAGCAGCCAAGAGACAGAACCTGAAGCTTTCTTT.

This clonotype occurred many times. This rearrangement joins TRBV6-1 to TRBJ2-3, with 7 bases lining up with TRBD2. The CDR3 covers 15 residues. Germline-derived CDR1 and CDR2 are MNHNS and SASEGT. J gave up 8 bases and V 6 bases, and 14 bases lay outside the gene matches. CDR3 residues: CASSDGAGVGGTQYF. The CDR3 DNA follows: TGTGCCAGCAGCGACGGGGCGGGAGTTGGAGGTACGCAGTATTTT.

This clonotype was seen at least ten times. The chain joins TRBV28 to TRBJ1-5; TRBD1 matches at 10 bases. Germline-derived CDR1 and CDR2 are MDHEN and SYDVKM. The CDR3 has 14 amino acids. Losses at the gene ends were 5 bases for V and 9 bases for J; bases not matched to a gene: 7. The CDR3 sequence is CASSRDRGRLPQHF. The CDR3, as DNA: TGTGCCAGCAGTCGGGACAGGGGTAGACTGCCCCAGCATTTT. Together with reference TRBV28 and TRBJ1-5, the CDR3 gives the full variable domain: DVKVTQSSRYLVKRTGEKVFLECVQDMDHENMFWYRQDPGLGLRLIYFSYDVKMKEKGDIPEGYSVSREKKERFSLILESASTNQTSMYLCASSRDRGRLPQHFGDGTRLSIL.

Many counts were recorded for this clonotype. This chain uses TRBV7-8 with TRBJ1-1; possibly TRBD1 for D (6 bases). V was clipped by 5 bases and J by 8 bases, with 18 bases between them. This CDR3 comprises 14 residues. Germline V gives CDR1 SGHVS, CDR2 FQNEAQ. CDR3 amino acids: CASSRRRGDHEAFF. As DNA, the CDR3 is TGTGCCAGCAGCCGCCGAAGGGGGGACCACGAAGCTTTCTTT.

This clonotype has a count of ten or more. The V call is TRBV28, the J call TRBJ1-2, with a possible D match to TRBD1 (6 bases). Trimming pared 5 bases from V and 4 bases from J, leaving 20 bases between. The CDR3 runs to 16 residues. CDR1 and CDR2 from the germline V gene are MDHEN and SYDVKM. The CDR3 loop is CASSLPSTGSVYGYTF. The DNA of the CDR3 is TGTGCCAGCAGTCTACCGTCTACAGGGTCGGTCTATGGCTACACCTTC.

This clonotype was detected a few times. The CDR3 coding sequence is TGTGCCAGTAGCACAGGCCTGGGACAGGGAGATACTGAAGCTTTCTTT. Protein sequence: CASSTGLGQGDTEAFF. The chain uses TRBV19 and TRBJ1-1, with 9 bases matching TRBD1. With 6 bases clipped from V and 5 bases from J, the junction kept 13 bases outside the gene matches. Germline V gene sequence: CDR1 LNHDA, CDR2 SQIVND (reference sequence). The CDR3 is made up of 16 amino acids. The entire variable domain, with the rest obtained from reference TRBV19 and TRBJ1-1, is as follows: DGGITQSPKYLFRKEGQNVTLSCEQNLNHDAMYWYRQDPGQGLRLIYYSQIVNDFQKGDIAEGYSVSREKKESFPLTVTSAQKNPTAFYLCASSTGLGQGDTEAFFGQGTRLTVV.

V gene TRBV18 combines with J gene TRBJ2-7; 7 bases match TRBD1. CDR3 length: 13 residues. J lost 3 bases, V lost 3 bases, and 2 bases had no gene match. CDR1 and CDR2 from the germline V gene are KGHSH and LQKENI. This CDR3 is CASSPDRRYEQYF. The CDR3 DNA sequence: TGTGCCAGCTCACCGGACAGGCGCTACGAGCAGTACTTC.

This clonotype occurred many times. The CDR3 region is CASSPTTRETQYF. The CDR3 DNA reads as TGTGCCAGCAGTCCGACTACCCGCGAGACCCAGTACTTC. This chain joins TRBV12-3 or TRBV12-4 and TRBJ2-5, with a possible D match to TRBD2 (5 bases). Trimming took off 5 bases at V and 5 bases at J, with 12 bases between the two ends. The CDR3 has 13 amino acids.

The V call is TRBV14, the J call TRBJ2-1, with no clear D. The CDR3 has 13 residues. Germline CDR1 reads SGHDN; CDR2 reads FVKESK. With 1 base removed from V and 5 bases from J, the gap between germline ends came to 6 bases. In DNA form, the CDR3 reads TGTGCCAGCAGCCAAGTGGTAGACAATGAGCAGTTCTTC. This codes for CASSQVVDNEQFF.

Only one count was recorded for this clonotype. This chain joins TRBV4-1 and TRBJ2-5; D is unresolved. The CDR3 spans 12 residues. Looked up from germline, CDR1 is MGHRA and CDR2 is YSYEKL. V lost 3 bases and J lost 2, with 4 bases in between. The DNA of the CDR3 is TGCGCCAGCAGCCATTTACAAGAGACCCAGTACTTC. This gives the protein CASSHLQETQYF.

Points on this clonotype: A read error may be the cause here, since a much bigger clone is one base away. This likely comes from a read error, as the CDR3 has no conserved phenylalanine or tryptophan at its end. This rearrangement joins TRBV5-1 to TRBJ1-2, with a tentative D call TRBD1 (5 bases). Trimming removed 4 bases from V and 3 bases from J, with 16 bases in between. There are 15 residues in the CDR3. Germline V lookup: CDR1 SGHRS, CDR2 YFSETQ. CDR3 in amino acids: CASSLQGEVYYGYTL. The CDR3 DNA follows: TGCGCCAGCAGCCTTCAGGGAGAAGTATACTATGGCTACACCCTC.

Within the sample, this clonotype is medium-sized. The genes are TRBV12-3 or TRBV12-4 and TRBJ2-1, with D possibly TRBD2 on 5 matching bases. The CDR3 sequence is 12 residues long. V lost 3 bases and J 9 bases, leaving 9 bases between the germline ends. CDR3 nucleotides: TGTGCCAGCAGTTTTGGAGGAGGTGAGCAGTTCTTC. The encoded protein is CASSFGGGEQFF.

The rearrangement joins TRBV3-1 to TRBJ2-3; 12 positions match TRBD2. Trimming at V came to 1 base and at J to 5 bases, leaving 4 bases not matched to a gene. CDR1 and CDR2 (germline): LGHDT, YNNKEL (reference sequence). This CDR3 comprises 16 residues. The CDR3, as DNA: TGTGCCAGCAGCCAAGGACTAGCGGGAGACGGAGATACGCAGTATTTT. Translating gives CASSQGLAGDGDTQYF.

V gene TRBV28 combines with J gene TRBJ2-7, with 9 bases fitting TRBD2. The length of the CDR3 is 17 residues. The ends lost 3 bases at V and 4 bases at J; junction bases unmatched: 13. From germline, CDR1 is MDHEN and CDR2 SYDVKM. The CDR3 DNA follows: TGTGCCAGCAGTTTCTCCCGAGTAGCGGGAGTCTCGTACGAGCAGTACTTC. Translated: CASSFSRVAGVSYEQYF.